The 11 T cell receptor beta chains below come from one sample, sequenced in a study of identical twins. TCRdb re-called the 5' RACE reads through MiXCR, storing one row per CDR3 protein. Of approximately 630,000 distinct CDR3 sequences in the sample, around 7.4% are singletons; the top ten hold 1.6%. The same data also went into a second study, on yellow fever vaccine responses in identical twins.

Sequences were obtained from PBMCs. The source of these receptors is a woman under 30 in good health.

This chain uses TRBV2 with TRBJ1-2; D ambiguous. Trimming took off 5 bases at V and 2 bases at J, with 12 bases between the two ends. The germline V gene encodes CDR1 SNHLY and CDR2 FYNNEI. CDR3 length equals 14 residues. The CDR3 protein is CASSNTESNYGYTF. In nucleotides, the CDR3 is TGTGCCAGCAGTAATACGGAGTCAAACTATGGCTACACCTTC.

This clonotype was detected a few times. The chain carries TRBV4-2 and TRBJ1-1; D is undetermined. The CDR3 has 14 residues. The V gene's germline CDR1 is LGHNA and CDR2 YNFKEQ. Trimming left V 3 bases short and J 4 bases short, with 12 bases between. CDR3 bases: TGTGCCAGCAGCCACCCACCAGGATCCACTGAAGCTTTCTTT. Amino acid sequence: CASSHPPGSTEAFF.

As to this clonotype: This may come from a read error, since a much larger clone is one base off. The rearrangement uses TRBV6-5 and TRBJ2-2, with D tentatively TRBD2 (5 bases). Germline CDR1 is MNHEY and CDR2 is SVGAGI. The CDR3 totals 15 residues. For the CDR3, the DNA is TGTGCCAGCAGTTACTCTACGGGAAACACCGAGGAGCTGTTTTTT. Translating it yields CASSYSTGNTEELFF.

This clonotype was counted between two and nine times. The V call is TRBV10-3, the J call TRBJ2-1; 7 bases match TRBD2. J lost 5 bases, V lost 0 bases, and 10 bases had no gene match. The CDR3 is 17 residues long. Per the germline V gene, CDR1 is ENHRY and CDR2 is SYGVKD. The CDR3 DNA sequence: TGTGCCATCAGTGAGTCATTGGGCGGGAGTCGGGACAATGAGCAGTTCTTC. The encoded protein is CAISESLGGSRDNEQFF.

V is TRBV7-9 and J is TRBJ2-7, with 15 nucleotides matching TRBD2. Germline V gives CDR1 SEHNR, CDR2 FQNEAQ (reference sequence). Losses at the gene ends were 5 bases for V and 4 bases for J; bases not matched to a gene: 9. The CDR3 contains 17 residues. The CDR3 sequence is CASSLGLAGGPIYEQYF. The CDR3 nucleotides are TGTGCCAGCAGCCTCGGACTAGCGGGAGGGCCGATTTACGAGCAGTACTTC.

This clonotype was counted many times. The genes are TRBV12-3 or TRBV12-4 and TRBJ2-3; unclear D gene. Trimming removed 6 bases from V and 6 bases from J, with 13 bases in between. This CDR3 has 13 residues. CDR3 nucleotide sequence: TGTGCCAGCAGCCATGCAGGCGCGGATACGCAGTATTTT. Its translation is CASSHAGADTQYF.

This clonotype was counted between two and nine times. The gene calls are TRBV6-1 and TRBJ2-7; D unresolved. Trimming took 5 bases from V and 6 from J, leaving 11 bases between them. Germline V gene lookup returns CDR1 MNHNS and CDR2 SASEGT. CDR3 length: 12 residues. CDR3 coding DNA: TGTGCCAGCAGTTGGGGTACGGGCGAGCAGTACGTC. Translated: CASSWGTGEQYV.

In its sample, this clonotype was seen a few times. The chain couples TRBV7-2 to TRBJ2-2; D perhaps matches TRBD1 (6 bases). The germline CDR1 and CDR2 sequences are SGHTA and FQGNSA. The CDR3 has 15 amino acids. Trimming left V 4 bases short and J 5 bases short, with 14 bases between. The chain's CDR3 is CASSSYRVGTGELFF. The CDR3 DNA is TGTGCCAGCAGCTCATACAGGGTGGGGACCGGGGAGCTGTTTTTT.

The V and J genes are TRBV3-1 and TRBJ2-1, with unresolved D. CDR3 length: 13 residues. Germline-derived CDR1 and CDR2 are LGHDT and YNNKEL (reference sequence). Trimming stripped 1 base from V and 4 bases from J, with 5 bases between. As DNA, the CDR3 is TGTGCCAGCAGCCAAGTGGAATACAATGAGCAGTTCTTC. Translation gives CASSQVEYNEQFF.

The V gene is TRBV5-1, the J gene TRBJ1-6; D call uncertain. Germline CDR1 is SGHRS and CDR2 is YFSETQ. V was pared by 0 bases and J by 6 bases, with 10 bases between. CDR3 length: 15 residues. Written as DNA, the CDR3 is TGCGCCAGCAGCTTGGATGGGAGTGGTAATTCACCCCTCCACTTT. It is translated as CASSLDGSGNSPLHF.

This clonotype was picked up many times. The chain carries TRBV11-3 and TRBJ2-2; D might be TRBD2 (5 bases). Germline V gives CDR1 SGHNT, CDR2 YENEEA. This CDR3 has 14 amino acids. Trimming cost V 5 bases and J 0 bases, with 7 bases left between them. CDR3 bases: TGTGCCAGCAGCACCGGGACGAACACCGGGGAGCTGTTTTTT. It codes for CASSTGTNTGELFF. Supplemented by reference TRBV11-3 and TRBJ2-2, the full variable domain reads EAGVVQSPRYKIIEKKQPVAFWCNPISGHNTLYWYLQNLGQGPELLIRYENEEAVDDSQLPKDRFSAERLKGVDSTLKIQPAELGDSAVYLCASSTGTNTGELFFGEGSRLTVL.